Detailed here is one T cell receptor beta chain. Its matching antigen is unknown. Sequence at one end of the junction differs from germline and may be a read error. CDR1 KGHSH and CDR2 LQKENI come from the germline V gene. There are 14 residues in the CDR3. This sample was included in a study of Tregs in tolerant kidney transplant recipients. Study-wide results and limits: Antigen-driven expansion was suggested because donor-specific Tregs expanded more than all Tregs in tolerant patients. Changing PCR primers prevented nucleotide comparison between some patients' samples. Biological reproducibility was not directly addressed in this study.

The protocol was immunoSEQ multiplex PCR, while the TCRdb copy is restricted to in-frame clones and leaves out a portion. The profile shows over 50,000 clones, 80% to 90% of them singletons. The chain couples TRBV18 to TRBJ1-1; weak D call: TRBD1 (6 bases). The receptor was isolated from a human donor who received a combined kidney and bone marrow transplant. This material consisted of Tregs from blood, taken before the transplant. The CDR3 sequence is CVSSPDSMNTEASF. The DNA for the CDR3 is TGTGTCAGCTCACCGGACAGCATGAACACTGAAGCTTCCTTT.